These 10 T cell receptor beta chains were all obtained from the same sample, sequenced in a study of blood T cell repertoires in COVID-19. Sequencing was performed with immunoSEQ multiplex PCR; in TCRdb, only in-frame clones are kept and a portion is missing. The sample includes 250,000 or so clones, 85% to 90% of them seen just once. Sequenced sample: PBMCs or T cells enriched from blood (not recorded which). The receptors stem from a man aged 50 or older who had been exposed to COVID-19.

The chain employs TRBV5-1 and TRBJ1-2; D is ambiguous. CDR3 length: 15 amino acids. Germline V gene sequence: CDR1 SGHRS, CDR2 YFSETQ. V was cut by 5 bases and J by 4 bases, with 18 bases left in between. CDR3 DNA sequence: TGCGCCAGCAGGGCTCAAGCCGGGATTTCCTATGGCTACACCTTC. As protein: CASRAQAGISYGYTF.

The chain combines TRBV4-2 with TRBJ2-2; the D gene is possibly TRBD2 (5 bases). The CDR3 extends over 15 amino acids. Trimming removed 5 bases at V and 1 base at J, with 11 bases between. The germline V gene has CDR1 LGHNA and CDR2 YNFKEQ. Here the CDR3 DNA reads TGTGCCAGCAGCAAACGGGGAGAGAACACCGGGGAGCTGTTTTTT. It is translated as CASSKRGENTGELFF.

This clone was counted ten times or more. This chain links TRBV9 with TRBJ2-7, with a possible D match to TRBD2 (5 bases). This CDR3 is built from 13 residues. Germline V gene sequence: CDR1 SGDLS, CDR2 YYNGEE. V was trimmed by 3 bases and J by 7 bases, leaving 14 bases between them. The CDR3 bases are TGTGCCAGCAGCGCCTCGGATTCGGGGGAGCAGTACGTC. Translation gives CASSASDSGEQYV.

This chain joins TRBV27 and TRBJ1-5, with D maybe TRBD1 (5 bases). The CDR3 covers 14 residues. The germline gives CDR1 MNHEY, CDR2 SMNVEV (reference sequence). V was pared by 8 bases and J by 5 bases, with 16 bases between. Written as DNA, the CDR3 is TGTGCCAGCTCCAGGGTTCGGACCGATCAGCCCCAGCATTTT. It codes for CASSRVRTDQPQHF.

The chain uses TRBV7-6 and TRBJ2-7; TRBD1 agrees at 9 bases. The trim removed 4 bases at V and 3 bases at J, leaving 10 bases unmatched. This CDR3 spans 16 amino acids. CDR1 and CDR2 from the germline V gene are SGHVS and FNYEAQ. This CDR3 is CASSYHSGTGIYEQYF. In DNA form, the CDR3 reads TGTGCCAGCAGCTACCACTCCGGGACAGGGATCTACGAGCAGTACTTC.

The rearrangement links TRBV18 to TRBJ1-1; 7 positions agree with TRBD1. Germline values: CDR1 KGHSH, CDR2 LQKENI. The V segment lost 3 bases and the J segment 0 bases; nucleotides outside the gene matches: 7. The CDR3 loop spans 16 amino acids. The CDR3 region is CASSPRDSQLNTEAFF. DNA of the CDR3: TGTGCCAGCTCACCCCGGGACAGTCAATTGAACACTGAAGCTTTCTTT.

The genes are TRBV24-1 and TRBJ2-7, with a tentative D call TRBD1 (5 bases). CDR1 is KGHDR, CDR2 SFDVKD, per germline. The V and J ends lost 5 bases and 3 bases respectively, with 13 bases between them. The CDR3 has 14 amino acids. CDR3 sequence reads: CATSGAGPLYEQYF. CDR3 bases: TGTGCCACCAGTGGAGCAGGGCCTCTCTACGAGCAGTACTTC.

Written as DNA, the CDR3 is TGTGCCAGCAGCCAAGCAAGTGGAGTTAATGAAAAACTGTTTTTT. As protein: CASSQASGVNEKLFF. V usage is TRBV4-2 and J usage is TRBJ1-4; no reliable D call. Germline loops: CDR1 LGHNA, CDR2 YNFKEQ. Trimming removed 1 base from V and 4 bases from J, with 10 bases in between. The CDR3 has 15 residues.

This clone was counted only a few times. V gene TRBV10-3 combines with J gene TRBJ1-6; 7 nucleotides align to TRBD1. The CDR3 has 15 residues. Germline V CDR1 and CDR2: ENHRY, SYGVKD. V gave up 7 bases and J gave up 2 bases; unmatched junction bases: 5. CDR3 bases: TGTGCCATCAAACAGGGGAGTCCCTATAATTCACCCCTCCACTTT. Its translation is CAIKQGSPYNSPLHF.

The chain is built from TRBV5-5 and TRBJ2-7; TRBD2 is a possible D gene (5 bases). Per the germline V gene, CDR1 is SGHKS and CDR2 is YYEKEE (reference sequence). V shed 0 bases and J shed 3 bases, with 7 bases lying between them. This CDR3 spans 13 amino acids. The CDR3 coding sequence is TGTGCCAGCAGCTTGGTGGGAGTCTACGAGCAGTACGTC. Amino acid sequence: CASSLVGVYEQYV.